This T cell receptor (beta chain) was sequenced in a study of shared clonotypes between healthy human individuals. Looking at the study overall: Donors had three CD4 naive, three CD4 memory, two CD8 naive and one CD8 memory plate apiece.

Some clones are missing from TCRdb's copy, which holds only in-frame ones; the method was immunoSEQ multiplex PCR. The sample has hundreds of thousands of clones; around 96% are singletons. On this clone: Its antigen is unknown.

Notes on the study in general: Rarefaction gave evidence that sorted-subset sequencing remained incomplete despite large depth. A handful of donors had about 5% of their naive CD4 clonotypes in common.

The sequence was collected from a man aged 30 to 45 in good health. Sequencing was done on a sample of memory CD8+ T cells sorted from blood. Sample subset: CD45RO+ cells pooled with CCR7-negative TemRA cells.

In DNA, the CDR3 is TGTGCCAGCAGTTTAGTACTAGCGGCGGCCGATGAGCAGTTCTTC. Its translation is CASSLVLAAADEQFF. The chain joins TRBV27 to TRBJ2-1; 8 bases line up with TRBD2. The CDR3 has 15 residues. Germline CDR1 MNHEY, CDR2 SMNVEV (reference sequence). V trimming: 2 bases; J trimming: 8 bases; junction bases outside the gene matches: 8.